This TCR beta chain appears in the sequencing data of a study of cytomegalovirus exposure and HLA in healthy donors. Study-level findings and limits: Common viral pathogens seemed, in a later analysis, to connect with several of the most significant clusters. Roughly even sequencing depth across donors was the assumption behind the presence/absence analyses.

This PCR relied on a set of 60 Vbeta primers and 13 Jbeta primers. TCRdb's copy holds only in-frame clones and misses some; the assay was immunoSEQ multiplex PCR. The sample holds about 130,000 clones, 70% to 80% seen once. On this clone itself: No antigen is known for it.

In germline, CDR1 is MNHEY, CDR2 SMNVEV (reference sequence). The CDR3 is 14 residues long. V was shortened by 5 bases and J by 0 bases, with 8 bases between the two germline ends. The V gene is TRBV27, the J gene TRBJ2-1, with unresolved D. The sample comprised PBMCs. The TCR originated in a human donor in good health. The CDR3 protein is CASSKEFSYNEQFF. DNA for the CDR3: TGTGCCAGCAGTAAGGAGTTCTCCTACAATGAGCAGTTCTTC.